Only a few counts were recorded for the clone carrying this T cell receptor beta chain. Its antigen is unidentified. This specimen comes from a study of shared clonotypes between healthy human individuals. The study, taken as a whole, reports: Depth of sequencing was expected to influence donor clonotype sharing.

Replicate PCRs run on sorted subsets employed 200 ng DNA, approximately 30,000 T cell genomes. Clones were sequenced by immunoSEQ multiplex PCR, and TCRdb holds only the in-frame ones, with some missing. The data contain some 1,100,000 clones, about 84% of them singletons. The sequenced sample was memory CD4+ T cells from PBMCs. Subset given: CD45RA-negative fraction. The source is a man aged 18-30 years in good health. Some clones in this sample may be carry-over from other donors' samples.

The CDR3 loop reads CASSGIAGTNNYEQYF. CDR3 DNA sequence: TGTGCCAGCAGTGGTATAGCCGGGACTAATAACTACGAGCAGTACTTC. The V call is TRBV6-1, the J call TRBJ2-7; TRBD2 aligns across 7 bases. This CDR3 has 16 amino acids. Germline V lookup: CDR1 MNHNS, CDR2 SASEGT. J gave up 3 bases and V 4 bases, and 12 bases lay outside the gene matches.